This T cell receptor beta chain was sequenced for a study of blood T cell repertoires in COVID-19. Study-wide background: The United States, Italy and Spain provided the acute and convalescent COVID-19 samples. Nucleic acid was either cDNA or gDNA, and it came from T cells, B-cell-depleted T cells, or PBMCs.

In the study's own analysis: Amplification with reference gene primers provided the estimates of nucleated cell counts. Produced via immunoSEQ multiplex PCR; TCRdb's table is partial and in-frame only. Clonal size and the V and J genes are those of that table, whereas D and trimming came from the DNA. This table has about 110,000 clones, 70% to 90% appearing once. Germline lookup yields CDR1 SEHNR and CDR2 FQNEAQ (reference sequence). The CDR3 is 14 amino acids. With V trimmed by 4 bases and J by 7 bases, 8 bases remained unmatched. The TCR sequence derives from a middle-aged man with acute or convalescent COVID-19. Sequencing input: peripheral blood. The chain recombines TRBV7-9 with TRBJ2-7; 9 bases align to TRBD1. Here the CDR3 reads CASSSGQGRREQYF. CDR3 DNA: TGTGCCAGCAGCTCGGGACAGGGTCGAAGGGAGCAGTACTTC.